This T cell receptor (beta chain) was recorded in a study of blood T cell repertoires in COVID-19. As for the study in general: Sites across the United States, Italy and Spain contributed samples from acute and convalescent COVID-19. Nucleic acid was either cDNA or gDNA, and it came from T cells, B-cell-depleted T cells, or PBMCs.

In the authors' methods: Reference gene primer amplification in the assay estimated nucleated cell counts. Generated by immunoSEQ multiplex PCR, the TCRdb table keeps only in-frame clones and is missing some. Clone size and the V and J calls come from that table; the DNA yielded D and trimming. The table lists some 250,000 clones, around 84% of them singletons. CDR3 length: 17 amino acids. Per the germline V gene, CDR1 is LNHDA and CDR2 is SQIVND (reference sequence). Trimming took 3 bases from V and 0 from J, leaving 16 bases between them. The chain is built from TRBV19 and TRBJ2-3, with a weak D call TRBD2 (5 bases). The sequence was obtained from a man in his sixties with acute or convalescent COVID-19. Sequenced sample: peripheral blood. CDR3 nucleotides: TGTGCCAGTAGTATCTTTGGAGGTTTCGCTAGCACAGATACGCAGTATTTT. Amino acid sequence: CASSIFGGFASTDTQYF.